Listed here are 27 T cell receptor beta chains from one sample, sequenced in a study of cytomegalovirus exposure and HLA in healthy donors. Primers included in the PCR were 60 Vbeta and 13 Jbeta primers. TCRdb keeps only in-frame clones here, not all; method: immunoSEQ multiplex PCR. The sample table includes about 140,000 clones. Sequencing was carried out using PBMCs. The receptors come from a man aged 40-50 years in good health and CMV-seronegative.

The chain employs TRBV9 and TRBJ1-3, with 10 bases matching TRBD1. CDR1 and CDR2 from the germline V gene are SGDLS and YYNGEE. CDR3 size: 18 residues. V gave up 4 bases and J gave up 9 bases; unmatched junction bases: 19. CDR3 sequence: CASSPRSKPGQGLGTIYF. The CDR3 region has the DNA TGTGCCAGCAGCCCCCGCTCCAAGCCGGGACAGGGGTTGGGCACCATATATTTT.

This chain links TRBV6-4 with TRBJ2-2; possibly TRBD1 for D (5 bases). Germline CDR1 reads MRHNA; CDR2 reads SNTAGT. Deletions cut 7 bases from V and 7 bases from J, with 10 bases between. The CDR3 runs to 12 residues. As DNA, the CDR3 is TGTGCCAGCATCTTCAGGGTCGGGGAGCTGTTTTTT. Translating gives CASIFRVGELFF.

This chain uses TRBV5-4 with TRBJ1-6; 7 positions agree with TRBD1. V lost 5 bases and J lost 7; bases outside the gene matches: 9. Germline values: CDR1 SGHNT, CDR2 YYREEE (reference sequence). The CDR3 sequence is 15 residues long. CDR3 nucleotides: TGTGCCAGCAGTAGGGGCAGGGGGTTGAATTCACCCCTCCACTTT. This sequence encodes CASSRGRGLNSPLHF.

This chain connects TRBV27 to TRBJ2-5; perhaps TRBD1 as D (5 bases). Germline values: CDR1 MNHEY, CDR2 SMNVEV (reference sequence). The CDR3 is made up of 16 amino acids. The V end was cut by 4 bases, the J end by 3 bases, with 18 bases between. The CDR3 protein is CASSSKIPTVKETQYF. The CDR3 coding sequence is TGTGCCAGCAGTTCCAAAATACCGACAGTCAAAGAGACCCAGTACTTC.

The chain is built from TRBV11-2 and TRBJ2-7; 8 nucleotides agree with TRBD1. V dropped 5 bases and J dropped 2; count of bases not matched to a gene: 5. Germline V gene lookup returns CDR1 SGHAT and CDR2 FQNNGV. This CDR3 contains 14 residues. The CDR3, as DNA: TGTGCCAGCAGCCCGGACAGGGTCGCCTACGAGCAGTACTTC. This gives the protein CASSPDRVAYEQYF.

DNA of the CDR3: TGTGCCATCAGTGATGGGCAGTCCCCTAATGAAAAACTGTTTTTT. As protein: CAISDGQSPNEKLFF. J is TRBJ1-4 and V is TRBV10-3; D remains ambiguous. The V end lost 3 bases, the J end lost 3 bases, and 11 bases lay between the germline ends. CDR1 and CDR2 (germline): ENHRY, SYGVKD. The CDR3 loop spans 15 amino acids.

The chain links TRBV4-3 to TRBJ1-1; a possible D gene is TRBD1 (5 bases). Trimming stripped 1 base from V and 5 bases from J, with 14 bases between. This CDR3 has 15 residues. In germline, CDR1 is LGHNA, CDR2 YSLEER. The CDR3, as DNA: TGCGCCAGCAGCCAAGGCGGGCCAGGGAGGACTGAAGCTTTCTTT. The encoded protein is CASSQGGPGRTEAFF.

The gene calls are TRBV6-1 and TRBJ2-2; D possibly corresponds to TRBD2 (5 bases). The CDR3 is made up of 13 amino acids. Trimming took off 2 bases at V and 5 bases at J, with 6 bases between the two ends. The germline V gene encodes CDR1 MNHNS and CDR2 SASEGT. CDR3 bases: TGTGCCAGCAGTGAAAGGGAGACCGGGGAGCTGTTTTTT. Translated: CASSERETGELFF.

This chain connects TRBV7-3 to TRBJ1-2; 9 bases align to TRBD1. The CDR3 spans 13 residues. The V gene's germline CDR1 is SGHTA and CDR2 FQGTGA. Trimming at V came to 4 bases and at J to 8 bases, leaving 5 bases not matched to a gene. This CDR3 is CASSSGTGNGYTF. CDR3 DNA sequence: TGTGCCAGCAGCTCCGGGACAGGGAACGGCTACACCTTC.

In DNA, the CDR3 is TGTGCCAGCAGCGGCTACCGGGACTCCTCTGAAGCTTTCTTT. It codes for CASSGYRDSSEAFF. V gene TRBV9 combines with J gene TRBJ1-1, with TRBD1 as a possible D gene (5 bases). Trimming pared 3 bases from V and 6 bases from J, leaving 15 bases between. The germline V gene has CDR1 SGDLS and CDR2 YYNGEE. The CDR3 extends over 14 amino acids.

The CDR3 reads CATSRGRGPSNQPQHF. CDR3 sequence (DNA): TGTGCCACCAGCAGAGGGAGGGGGCCGAGCAATCAGCCCCAGCATTTT. This chain joins TRBV15 and TRBJ1-5, with 7 bases matching TRBD1. V lost 1 base to trimming and J lost 1 base; unmatched junction nucleotides: 4. The CDR3 contains 16 residues. The germline CDR1 and CDR2 sequences are LNHNV and YYDKDF (reference sequence). The full variable domain, completed using reference TRBV15 and TRBJ1-5, is DAMVIQNPRYQVTQFGKPVTLSCSQTLNHNVMYWYQQKSSQAPKLLFHYYDKDFNNEADTPDNFQSRRPNTSFCFLDIRSPGLGDTAMYLCATSRGRGPSNQPQHFGDGTRLSIL.

The chain has TRBV12-2 and TRBJ2-7; no check of the table's D call, TRBD2, against the DNA was made. TRBV12-2 is tagged as a pseudogene. The CDR3 contains 16 residues. The CDR3 here is CASRLARSPSSYEQYF. CDR3 coding DNA: TGTGCAAGTCGCTTAGCGCGGTCACCGAGCTCCTACGAGCAGTACTTC.

The chain is built from TRBV5-5 and TRBJ1-1; the D is unclear. Germline lookup yields CDR1 SGHKS and CDR2 YYEKEE (reference sequence). CDR3 length equals 15 residues. With 2 bases removed from V and 0 bases from J, the gap between germline ends came to 11 bases. CDR3 in DNA: TGTGCCAGCAGCTTCCTTTCAGGAATGAACACTGAAGCTTTCTTT. Its protein product is CASSFLSGMNTEAFF.

CDR3 sequence reads: CASSPRTGSPLHF. The CDR3 bases are TGTGCCAGCAGCCCCCGGACAGGATCACCCCTCCACTTT. The chain links TRBV14 to TRBJ1-6; 7 nucleotides align to TRBD1. V lost 4 bases to trimming and J lost 10 bases; unmatched junction nucleotides: 4. The CDR3 loop spans 13 amino acids. Germline lookup yields CDR1 SGHDN and CDR2 FVKESK.

This chain connects TRBV27 to TRBJ1-4; a weak D match, TRBD1 (6 bases). The CDR3 is 12 amino acids. Trimming removed 8 bases at V and 10 bases at J, with 14 bases between. CDR1 is MNHEY, CDR2 SMNVEV, per germline (reference sequence). The CDR3 sequence: CASATLQGKLFF. The CDR3 bases are TGTGCCAGCGCCACCCTACAGGGAAAACTGTTTTTT.

The chain couples TRBV15 to TRBJ2-5; D gene ambiguous. Germline assignment: CDR1 LNHNV and CDR2 YYDKDF (reference sequence). The ends were cut back, 0 bases at V and 5 bases at J, with 7 bases in the middle. This CDR3 is 13 amino acids long. In nucleotides, the CDR3 is TGTGCCACCAGCAGAGATTTATTCGAGACCCAGTACTTC. The encoded protein is CATSRDLFETQYF.

V is TRBV6-6 and J is TRBJ2-5; 7 bases map to TRBD1. The V segment lost 4 bases and the J segment 5 bases; nucleotides outside the gene matches: 4. CDR3 length: 13 amino acids. In germline, CDR1 is MNHNY, CDR2 SVGAGI (reference sequence). This CDR3 reads CASSFDRVETQYF. CDR3 in DNA: TGTGCCAGCAGTTTCGACAGGGTGGAGACCCAGTACTTC.

The gene calls are TRBV5-1 and TRBJ1-3; 8 positions match TRBD1. The CDR3 is 16 amino acids. Germline CDR1 and CDR2: SGHRS and YFSETQ. The junction had 2 bases not matched to a gene; V was cut back by 0 bases and J by 0 bases. The CDR3 region is CASSLGDRLSGNTIYF. The CDR3 DNA reads as TGCGCCAGCAGCTTGGGGGACAGGCTCTCTGGAAACACCATATATTTT.

This chain uses TRBV7-3 with TRBJ2-7; TRBD1 matches 9 bases. The CDR3 length is 15 residues. The germline CDR1 and CDR2 sequences are SGHTA and FQGTGA. V lost 5 bases, J lost 2 bases, and 7 bases stayed unmatched. The CDR3 DNA is TGTGCCAGCAGCCCGGGACAGGGCAGAACCTACGAGCAGTACTTC. Amino acid sequence: CASSPGQGRTYEQYF. Combining the CDR3 with reference TRBV7-3 and TRBJ2-7 gives the whole variable domain GAGVSQTPSNKVTEKGKYVELRCDPISGHTALYWYRQSLGQGPEFLIYFQGTGAADDSGLPNDRFFAVRPEGSVSTLKIQRTERGDSAVYLCASSPGQGRTYEQYFGPGTRLTVT.

The chain is built from TRBV7-8 and TRBJ1-2; unclear D gene. CDR3 length: 13 amino acids. From germline, CDR1 is SGHVS and CDR2 FQNEAQ. The germline V and J ends were trimmed by 0 bases and 4 bases, with 6 bases remaining between them. The chain's CDR3 is CASSLARSYGYTF. CDR3 sequence (DNA): TGTGCCAGCAGCTTAGCGCGTTCCTATGGCTACACCTTC. Complete variable domain (other parts from reference TRBV7-8 and TRBJ1-2): GAGVSQSPRYKVAKRGQDVALRCDPISGHVSLFWYQQALGQGPEFLTYFQNEAQLDKSGLPSDRFFAERPEGSVSTLKIQRTQQEDSAVYLCASSLARSYGYTFGSGTRLTVV.

In nucleotides, the CDR3 is TGTGCCAGCAGTCGAACCGGGAACCTCTATGGCTACACCTTC. The encoded protein is CASSRTGNLYGYTF. The chain has TRBV28 and TRBJ1-2; D is ambiguous. Trimming left V 5 bases short and J 4 bases short, with 14 bases between. Germline V gene sequence: CDR1 MDHEN, CDR2 SYDVKM. The CDR3 loop spans 14 amino acids.

The genes are TRBV10-2 and TRBJ2-3, with TRBD2 matching 7 bases. V dropped 11 bases and J dropped 3; count of bases not matched to a gene: 11. Per germline, CDR1 WSHSY and CDR2 SAAADI. The CDR3 has 14 amino acids. The CDR3 DNA reads as TGCGCCTCCGGGGAGGGGTTGGTGACAGATACGCAGTATTTT. Translation: CASGEGLVTDTQYF.

V usage is TRBV9 and J usage is TRBJ1-5; D remains ambiguous. Trimming removed 4 bases at V and 0 bases at J, with 8 bases between. Germline-derived CDR1 and CDR2 are SGDLS and YYNGEE. CDR3 size: 14 residues. The CDR3 sequence is CASSTANSNQPQHF. The CDR3 DNA reads TGTGCCAGCAGCACAGCTAATAGCAATCAGCCCCAGCATTTT.

CDR3 region: CATAGLAGGPGTGELFF. CDR3 in DNA: TGTGCCACTGCGGGGCTAGCGGGGGGGCCGGGCACCGGGGAGCTGTTTTTT. V is TRBV7-2 and J is TRBJ2-2, with 12 bases fitting TRBD2. The CDR3 runs to 17 residues. With V trimmed by 10 bases and J by 4 bases, 13 bases remained unmatched. The V gene's germline CDR1 is SGHTA and CDR2 FQGNSA.

This chain links TRBV21-1 with TRBJ1-1. TRBV21-1 is an annotated pseudogene. CDR3 length: 20 residues. CDR3 coding DNA: TGTGCCAGCAGCAAATTGTGGGGACCCCGAGGACTGCGGGAGAACACTGAAGCTTTCTTT. This sequence encodes CASSKLWGPRGLRENTEAFF.

CDR3 loop: CASSPAGAYGYTF. The CDR3 DNA follows: TGTGCCAGCAGCCCAGCAGGGGCCTATGGCTACACCTTC. The chain employs TRBV7-6 and TRBJ1-2; possibly TRBD1 for D (6 bases). V shed 5 bases and J shed 4 bases, with 11 bases lying between them. There are 13 residues in the CDR3. Germline V gene lookup returns CDR1 SGHVS and CDR2 FNYEAQ.

The chain is built from TRBV10-3 and TRBJ1-1; 7 nucleotides line up with TRBD1. With V trimmed by 5 bases and J by 1 base, 4 bases remained unmatched. CDR1 is ENHRY, CDR2 SYGVKD, per germline. The CDR3 spans 14 residues. CDR3 residues: CAISNGTANTEAFF. CDR3 in DNA: TGTGCCATCAGTAATGGGACAGCGAACACTGAAGCTTTCTTT.